This passage covers 9 T cell receptor beta chains from one sample sequenced in a study of chemoradiotherapy in HPV16-positive cancers. Sequencing used immunoSEQ multiplex PCR; TCRdb keeps in-frame clones, though not all of them. The sample gives just under 40,000 clones, more than 75% of which show up once; about 5% is in the top ten. The starting material was blood, obtained from a patient who underwent chemoradiotherapy. These receptors were taken from a human donor with HPV-associated anogenital cancer.

The chain has TRBV7-6 and TRBJ2-7; TRBD1 agrees at 9 bases. The CDR3 runs to 16 residues. Trimming took 5 bases from V and 2 from J; bases not matched to a gene: 10. Germline V CDR1 and CDR2: SGHVS, FNYEAQ. The CDR3 spells CASSPEGRTGAYEQYF. The CDR3 nucleotides read TGTGCCAGCAGCCCTGAGGGTAGGACAGGGGCCTACGAGCAGTACTTC.

The chain recombines TRBV11-3 with TRBJ1-5; TRBD1 matches 9 bases. This CDR3 contains 18 residues. Trimming removed 6 bases from V and 1 base from J; junction bases left unmatched: 13. The germline gives CDR1 SGHNT, CDR2 YENEEA. The CDR3 protein is CASSQTIAGTGSNQPQHF. CDR3 sequence (DNA): TGTGCCAGCAGTCAAACAATAGCAGGGACAGGGAGCAATCAGCCCCAGCATTTT.

This clone occurred a few times. The identical CDR3 is also encoded by other nucleotide sequences in the sample. This chain joins TRBV5-1 and TRBJ1-1, with a weak D call TRBD1 (5 bases). Trimming cost V 4 bases and J 4 bases, with 14 bases left between them. The CDR3 contains 14 residues. CDR1 is SGHRS and CDR2 is YFSETQ in the germline V gene. CDR3 DNA: TGCGCCAGCAGCCTCGGAACGGGGGGCACTGAAGCTTTCTTT. Translated, it gives CASSLGTGGTEAFF.

This chain uses TRBV11-2 with TRBJ2-7; the match to TRBD2 covers 10 bases. Losses at the gene ends were 4 bases for V and 9 bases for J; bases not matched to a gene: 9. Germline CDR1 is SGHAT and CDR2 is FQNNGV. There are 14 residues in the CDR3. The DNA for the CDR3 is TGTGCCAGCAGCTATCTAGCGGGGGACGGATGGCAGTACTTC. Encoded protein: CASSYLAGDGWQYF.

The chain recombines TRBV7-2 with TRBJ1-1; 7 nucleotides line up with TRBD1. Germline trimming cut 5 bases from V and 4 bases from J; bases unmatched to any gene: 10. CDR3 length: 15 amino acids. The germline V gene encodes CDR1 SGHTA and CDR2 FQGNSA. The DNA of the CDR3 is TGTGCCAGCAGCAAGAGCAAACAGGGGAGCACTGAAGCTTTCTTT. This sequence encodes CASSKSKQGSTEAFF.

The V gene is TRBV2, the J gene TRBJ2-7, with 11 bases fitting TRBD2. This CDR3 has 16 residues. Germline V CDR1 and CDR2: SNHLY, FYNNEI. V lost 4 bases to trimming and J lost 3 bases; unmatched junction nucleotides: 8. CDR3 loop: CASSVIAGGPNYEQYF. The CDR3 DNA sequence: TGTGCCAGCAGTGTAATAGCGGGGGGGCCCAACTACGAGCAGTACTTC.

The rearrangement joins TRBV11-3 to TRBJ2-5; D uncertain. V was trimmed by 4 bases and J by 5 bases, leaving 14 bases between them. The CDR3 consists of 14 residues. CDR1 SGHNT and CDR2 YENEEA come from the germline V gene. CDR3 residues: CASSSSDYGETQYF. The DNA of the CDR3 is TGTGCCAGCAGCTCCTCCGATTACGGGGAGACCCAGTACTTC.

The chain is built from TRBV7-2 and TRBJ2-3; possibly TRBD2 for D (6 bases). Germline V gene lookup returns CDR1 SGHTA and CDR2 FQGNSA. With 0 bases removed from V and 4 bases from J, the gap between germline ends came to 8 bases. This CDR3 is 14 amino acids long. CDR3 sequence (DNA): TGTGCCAGCAGCTTAGCAACGGGGGCAGATACGCAGTATTTT. This codes for CASSLATGADTQYF.

The J gene is TRBJ2-1, the V gene TRBV5-1; D is tentatively TRBD1 or TRBD2 (5 bases each). Looked up from germline, CDR1 is SGHRS and CDR2 is YFSETQ. The CDR3 runs to 13 residues. The V and J ends lost 4 bases and 5 bases respectively, with 10 bases between them. CDR3 in DNA: TGCGCCAGCAGCCGGGACGTAGACAATGAGCAGTTCTTC. This translates into CASSRDVDNEQFF.